This T cell receptor beta chain was sequenced during a study of cytotoxic CD8 clonotypes in ibrutinib-treated CLL. The CDR3 is 13 amino acids. Trimming left V 3 bases short and J 8 bases short, with 10 bases between. CDR1 is SNHLY and CDR2 is FYNNEI in the germline V gene. The data were produced by immunoSEQ multiplex PCR, yet TCRdb's version contains in-frame clones alone and is incomplete. This sample yields 50,000 or so clones, of which around three fifths are seen a single time; about 29% belongs to the top ten. This clone was seen more than once but under ten times. This TCR was sampled from a human donor with chronic lymphocytic leukemia. Specimen: PBMCs, collected after 24 months of ibrutinib treatment. The chain carries TRBV2 and TRBJ1-4; no reliable D call. CDR3 DNA sequence: TGTGCCAGCAGTGAGCAACGCCGCGAAAAACTGTTTTTT. This gives the protein CASSEQRREKLFF.